The source of this TCR beta chain is a study of T-cell memory formation after mild COVID-19. The study, taken as a whole, reports: Within pre-infection memory, some responding clones were found, suggesting cross-reactive memory joined.

A remark on this clonotype: Its antigen is currently unknown.

MiXCR, applied by TCRdb to the 5' RACE reads, yields one record per CDR3 protein. In the table there are 550,000 to 600,000 distinct CDR3 sequences, about a fifth of which are singletons. Looked up from germline, CDR1 is GTSNPN and CDR2 is SVGIG (reference sequence). This CDR3 comprises 14 residues. The V segment lost 3 bases and the J segment 13 bases; nucleotides outside the gene matches: 8. The clonotype comes from an adult woman who had mild COVID-19 (a few samples of this study predate the infection). Cell type and time point are not known. Input material: PBMCs or a T cell subset sorted from them (not recorded which). This chain joins TRBV30 and TRBJ2-1, with 14 nucleotides matching TRBD2. The CDR3 nucleotides read TGTGCCTGGAGACGGCCGGGACTAGCGGGAGCCCAGTTCTTC. Protein: CAWRRPGLAGAQFF.